The rows below give T cell receptor beta chains drawn from one sample of a study of T cells after yellow fever vaccination. TCRdb processed the 5' RACE reads anew with MiXCR; each CDR3 protein has one entry. The repertoire holds some 350,000 distinct CDR3 sequences, with approximately 3.9% as singletons. Sequencing used PBMCs, obtained 5 days after the yellow fever booster vaccination. These receptors originate from a man aged 18 to 29 who received the YFV17D yellow fever vaccine. Each CDR3 is given with its conserved first and last residue. Each record gives: J gene, V gene, clone size, D gene, CDR3 length, CDR3 protein, CDR3 DNA. A D gene is named only where the DNA matches it firmly. Size tells how often a clone was seen (once, few, many) or the class of an expanded clone, and some rows leave it out.

J gene: TRBJ1-5
V gene: TRBV7-2
clone size: few
D gene: NA
CDR3 length: 13
CDR3 protein: CASSLEVFQPQHF
CDR3 DNA: TGTGCCAGCAGCTTAGAGGTCTTCCAGCCCCAGCATTTT

J gene: TRBJ2-3
V gene: TRBV12-3/TRBV12-4
clone size: few
D gene: TRBD2
CDR3 length: 17
CDR3 protein: CASSPYIRGGSTDTQYF
CDR3 DNA: TGTGCCAGCAGCCCCTACATCCGGGGGGGAAGCACAGATACGCAGTATTTT

J gene: TRBJ2-2
V gene: TRBV10-3
clone size: NA
D gene: TRBD2
CDR3 length: 15
CDR3 protein: CAISSAGGNTGELFF
CDR3 DNA: TGTGCCATCTCCTCTGCGGGGGGGAACACCGGGGAGCTGTTTTTT

J gene: TRBJ2-1
V gene: TRBV6-5
clone size: NA
D gene: NA
CDR3 length: 14
CDR3 protein: CASSEGPTYNEQFF
CDR3 DNA: TGTGCCAGCAGTGAAGGCCCTACCTACAATGAGCAGTTCTTC

J gene: TRBJ2-3
V gene: TRBV7-2
clone size: NA
D gene: TRBD2
CDR3 length: 17
CDR3 protein: CASSLIRTSGGTDTQYF
CDR3 DNA: TGTGCCAGCAGCTTAATACGGACTAGCGGGGGAACAGATACGCAGTATTTT

J gene: TRBJ2-7
V gene: TRBV7-6
clone size: few
D gene: NA
CDR3 length: 19
CDR3 protein: CASSSGPPLGDPVGYEQYF
CDR3 DNA: TGTGCCAGCAGCTCGGGACCCCCCTTAGGGGATCCGGTGGGTTACGAGCAGTACTTC

J gene: TRBJ2-7
V gene: TRBV12-3/TRBV12-4
clone size: NA
D gene: TRBD1
CDR3 length: 14
CDR3 protein: CASSFPDRVTEQYF
CDR3 DNA: TGTGCCAGCAGTTTTCCGGACAGGGTAACCGAGCAGTACTTC

J gene: TRBJ1-1
V gene: TRBV4-1
clone size: many
D gene: NA
CDR3 length: 15
CDR3 protein: CASSHDGSRVAEAFF
CDR3 DNA: TGCGCCAGCAGCCATGACGGGAGCAGGGTTGCTGAAGCTTTCTTT

J gene: TRBJ2-3
V gene: TRBV7-9
clone size: NA
D gene: NA
CDR3 length: 15
CDR3 protein: CASSTDLSSGDTQYF
CDR3 DNA: TGTGCCAGCAGCACGGACCTTTCATCGGGAGATACGCAGTATTTT

J gene: TRBJ1-2
V gene: TRBV20-1
clone size: few
D gene: NA
CDR3 length: 14
CDR3 protein: CSAVQGTANYGYTF
CDR3 DNA: TGCAGTGCTGTACAGGGTACGGCTAACTATGGCTACACCTTC

J gene: TRBJ2-3
V gene: TRBV12-3/TRBV12-4
clone size: NA
D gene: NA
CDR3 length: 11
CDR3 protein: CASTPGDTQYF
CDR3 DNA: TGTGCCAGTACACCGGGAGATACGCAGTATTTT

J gene: TRBJ2-2
V gene: TRBV7-9
clone size: few
D gene: NA
CDR3 length: 10
CDR3 protein: CASSPGELFF
CDR3 DNA: TGTGCCAGCAGCCCTGGGGAGCTGTTTTTT

J gene: TRBJ1-1
V gene: TRBV7-9
clone size: NA
D gene: NA
CDR3 length: 15
CDR3 protein: CASRETQLMNTEAFF
CDR3 DNA: TGTGCCAGCAGAGAGACACAGCTGATGAACACTGAAGCTTTCTTT

J gene: TRBJ2-3
V gene: TRBV9
clone size: many
D gene: NA
CDR3 length: 15
CDR3 protein: CASSVGESNTDTQYF
CDR3 DNA: TGTGCCAGCAGCGTAGGGGAGTCTAACACAGATACGCAGTATTTT

J gene: TRBJ2-3
V gene: TRBV4-1
clone size: few
D gene: NA
CDR3 length: 14
CDR3 protein: CASSQDRPTDTQYF
CDR3 DNA: TGCGCCAGCAGCCAGGACAGACCCACAGATACGCAGTATTTT

J gene: TRBJ2-7
V gene: TRBV5-4
clone size: few
D gene: NA
CDR3 length: 14
CDR3 protein: CASSLFSGTYEQYF
CDR3 DNA: TGTGCCAGCAGCTTGTTCAGCGGAACTTACGAGCAGTACTTC

J gene: TRBJ1-3
V gene: TRBV21-1
clone size: NA
D gene: NA
CDR3 length: 15
CDR3 protein: CASSGQDDSGNTIYF
CDR3 DNA: TGTGCCAGCAGCGGACAGGACGACTCTGGAAACACCATATATTTT

J gene: TRBJ2-5
V gene: TRBV12-3/TRBV12-4
clone size: many
D gene: NA
CDR3 length: 13
CDR3 protein: CASSPTGYETQYF
CDR3 DNA: TGTGCCAGCAGCCCAACAGGGTATGAGACCCAGTACTTC

J gene: TRBJ1-2
V gene: TRBV7-8
clone size: NA
D gene: NA
CDR3 length: 16
CDR3 protein: CASSPTPGRELYGYTF
CDR3 DNA: TGTGCCAGCAGCCCAACGCCGGGGAGGGAACTTTATGGCTACACCTTC

J gene: TRBJ1-2
V gene: TRBV4-1
clone size: NA
D gene: NA
CDR3 length: 15
CDR3 protein: CASSQETGPRGDYTF
CDR3 DNA: TGCGCCAGCAGCCAAGAGACGGGACCCAGAGGGGACTACACCTTC

J gene: TRBJ1-2
V gene: TRBV7-9
clone size: many
D gene: NA
CDR3 length: 11
CDR3 protein: CASSLSDGYTF
CDR3 DNA: TGTGCCAGCAGCCTCTCGGATGGCTACACCTTC

J gene: TRBJ1-5
V gene: TRBV20-1
clone size: many
D gene: TRBD1
CDR3 length: 12
CDR3 protein: CSAYDRGQPQHF
CDR3 DNA: TGCAGTGCTTACGACAGGGGACAGCCCCAGCATTTT

J gene: TRBJ1-1
V gene: TRBV20-1
clone size: many
D gene: NA
CDR3 length: 13
CDR3 protein: CSARDLQNTEAFF
CDR3 DNA: TGCAGTGCTAGAGATCTTCAGAACACTGAAGCTTTCTTT

J gene: TRBJ2-3
V gene: TRBV11-2
clone size: few
D gene: TRBD2
CDR3 length: 16
CDR3 protein: CASSLAPSGGEDTQYF
CDR3 DNA: TGTGCCAGCAGCTTAGCCCCTAGCGGGGGTGAAGATACGCAGTATTTT

J gene: TRBJ1-5
V gene: TRBV7-2
clone size: many
D gene: NA
CDR3 length: 15
CDR3 protein: CASSSRRATSQPQHF
CDR3 DNA: TGTGCCAGCAGCTCTAGGAGGGCGACTAGTCAGCCCCAGCATTTT

J gene: TRBJ2-3
V gene: TRBV7-7
clone size: NA
D gene: NA
CDR3 length: 15
CDR3 protein: CASSPRAANTDTQYF
CDR3 DNA: TGTGCTAGCAGCCCCCGAGCAGCCAACACAGATACGCAGTATTTT

J gene: TRBJ1-2
V gene: TRBV6-2/TRBV6-3
clone size: many
D gene: NA
CDR3 length: 13
CDR3 protein: CASSYPEYYGYTF
CDR3 DNA: TGTGCCAGCAGTTACCCGGAATACTATGGCTACACCTTC

J gene: TRBJ2-3
V gene: TRBV6-5
clone size: NA
D gene: TRBD2
CDR3 length: 19
CDR3 protein: CASSTPSGGPQPNTDTQYF
CDR3 DNA: TGTGCCAGCAGTACCCCTAGCGGGGGCCCTCAACCGAACACAGATACGCAGTATTTT

J gene: TRBJ1-4
V gene: TRBV6-6
clone size: NA
D gene: TRBD1
CDR3 length: 19
CDR3 protein: CASTDYPTGGTGTNEKLFF
CDR3 DNA: TGTGCCAGCACCGATTACCCGACAGGGGGGACGGGGACTAATGAAAAACTGTTTTTT

J gene: TRBJ2-1
V gene: TRBV5-1
clone size: NA
D gene: NA
CDR3 length: 11
CDR3 protein: CASSLEGPQFF
CDR3 DNA: TGCGCCAGCAGCTTGGAAGGACCCCAGTTCTTC

J gene: TRBJ2-5
V gene: TRBV9
clone size: few
D gene: NA
CDR3 length: 17
CDR3 protein: CASSVEDGIDIQETQYF
CDR3 DNA: TGTGCCAGCAGCGTAGAGGATGGAATCGATATACAAGAGACCCAGTACTTC

J gene: TRBJ1-2
V gene: TRBV30
clone size: NA
D gene: TRBD1
CDR3 length: 14
CDR3 protein: CAWSKGQGSYGYTF
CDR3 DNA: TGTGCCTGGAGTAAAGGACAGGGATCCTATGGCTACACCTTC

J gene: TRBJ2-2
V gene: TRBV18
clone size: few
D gene: TRBD1
CDR3 length: 19
CDR3 protein: CASSPTRGRHGTELRELFF
CDR3 DNA: TGTGCCAGCTCACCAACCAGGGGGCGTCACGGGACAGAACTTCGGGAGCTGTTTTTT